These T cell receptor beta chains were read from a single sample in a study of sequential checkpoint blockade in melanoma. The assay was immunoSEQ multiplex PCR, and TCRdb's table has in-frame clones only and misses some. The sample gives around 13,000 clones, over 60% of which show up once; approximately 32% is in the top ten. The material was CD8+ T cells sorted from blood (inferred from file names), obtained from a patient given nivolumab and ipilimumab in sequence. These receptors were taken from a human donor with melanoma. CDR3s include the opening cysteine and the closing phenylalanine or tryptophan. The D gene is left open where the match is weak. A clone size is listed for some rows: how often the clone was seen (once, few, many), or a class if it is expanded.

>TRBV7-9|15|.|TRBD1|TRBJ1-4
CAINPPGQVDEKLFF
TGTGCCATCAACCCCCCGGGACAGGTGGATGAAAAACTGTTTTTT
>TRBV6-6|15|once|TRBD1|TRBJ1-2
CASSYNRGTNYGYTF
TGTGCCAGCAGTTACAACAGGGGAACGAACTATGGCTACACCTTC
>TRBV9|18|.|TRBD2|TRBJ2-3
CASTEMASGGYLTDTQYF
TGTGCCAGCACCGAGATGGCTAGCGGGGGCTACCTCACAGATACGCAGTATTTT
>TRBV5-1|15|.|TRBD2|TRBJ2-3
CASSLEGTSSDTQYF
TGCGCCAGCAGCTTGGAAGGGACTAGTTCAGATACGCAGTATTTT
>TRBV9|16|.|.|TRBJ2-2
CASSIPSGGGTGELFF
TGTGCCAGCAGCATACCTAGCGGAGGGGGTACCGGGGAGCTGTTTTTT
>TRBV11-2|18|few|TRBD2|TRBJ2-5
CASSPEMGLAEYQETQYF
TGTGCCAGCAGCCCAGAGATGGGACTAGCAGAGTACCAAGAGACCCAGTACTTC
>TRBV6-5|12|.|.|TRBJ2-7
CATSSGVNEQYF
TGTGCCACCTCGTCAGGGGTTAACGAGCAGTACTTC
>TRBV27|12|.|.|TRBJ2-7
CASSHMGREQYF
TGTGCCAGCAGTCATATGGGGCGCGAGCAGTACTTC
>TRBV27|14|few|.|TRBJ1-3
CASSSGLSGNTIYF
TGTGCCAGCAGCTCGGGACTCTCTGGAAACACCATATATTTT
>TRBV9|15|.|TRBD1|TRBJ2-7
CASSVGATGFYEQYF
TGTGCCAGCAGCGTTGGGGCGACAGGGTTCTACGAGCAGTACTTC
>TRBV19|14|.|TRBD1|TRBJ1-1
CASSIRGRTTEAFF
TGTGCCAGTAGTATTAGGGGGCGCACCACTGAAGCTTTCTTT
>TRBV4-1|17|.|TRBD1|TRBJ2-3
CASSQTSTGGFTDTQYF
TGCGCCAGCAGCCAAACCTCGACAGGGGGTTTCACAGATACGCAGTATTTT
>TRBV9|16|.|TRBD2|TRBJ2-3
CASSVEVGGNTDTQYF
TGTGCCAGCAGCGTAGAAGTGGGGGGGAACACAGATACGCAGTATTTT
>TRBV15|17|.|TRBD2|TRBJ2-3
CATSSIGTSGFTDTQYF
TGTGCCACCAGCAGCATCGGGACTAGCGGGTTCACAGATACGCAGTATTTT
>TRBV5-1|16|once|TRBD2|TRBJ2-1
CASSPLPSGSDWEQFF
TGCGCCAGCAGCCCGCTCCCTAGCGGGAGTGATTGGGAGCAGTTCTTC
>TRBV5-1|17|.|.|TRBJ2-7
CASSPRRGEVGSYEQYF
TGCGCCAGCAGCCCCAGGAGGGGAGAGGTCGGCTCCTACGAGCAGTACTTC
>TRBV9|17|.|TRBD2|TRBJ2-2
CASSVWSSGKNTGELFF
TGTGCCAGCAGCGTATGGTCTAGCGGGAAGAACACCGGGGAGCTGTTTTTT
>TRBV27|16|.|TRBD1|TRBJ2-7
CASSLSKGDRPYEQYF
TGTGCCAGCAGTTTATCAAAGGGGGACAGACCCTACGAGCAGTACTTC
>TRBV4-3|15|.|TRBD2|TRBJ2-7
CASSQGTSGAYEQYF
TGCGCCAGCAGCCAAGGGACTAGCGGGGCCTACGAGCAGTACTTC
>TRBV10-3|11|.|.|TRBJ2-1
CAIGPGSEQFF
TGTGCCATCGGGCCGGGAAGTGAGCAGTTCTTC
>TRBV9|15|.|.|TRBJ2-3
CASSTGGQAGDTQYF
TGTGCCAGCAGCACCGGAGGGCAGGCTGGAGATACGCAGTATTTT
>TRBV6-1|16|.|.|TRBJ1-1
CASSEGRGGILTEAFF
TGTGCCAGCAGTGAAGGAAGGGGAGGGATCCTAACTGAAGCTTTCTTT
>TRBV30|17|.|.|TRBJ2-6
CAWSKVGDWGGANVLTF
TGTGCCTGGAGTAAAGTAGGGGACTGGGGTGGGGCCAACGTCCTGACTTTC
>TRBV6-1|11|.|.|TRBJ1-1
CAVFRVTEAFF
TGTGCCGTTTTTCGGGTTACTGAAGCTTTCTTT
>TRBV10-1|13|.|.|TRBJ1-1
CASSERVDTEAFF
TGCGCCAGCAGTGAACGGGTTGACACTGAAGCTTTCTTT
>TRBV9|17|few|.|TRBJ1-6
CASSLLEFSSYNSPLHF
TGTGCCAGCAGCCTCTTGGAGTTTAGCTCCTATAATTCACCCCTCCACTTT
>TRBV9|15|.|.|TRBJ1-2
CASSADRKSNYGYTF
TGTGCCAGCAGCGCAGACAGAAAGAGCAACTATGGCTACACCTTC
>TRBV6-6|13|.|.|TRBJ2-1
CASSYSLGYEQFF
TGTGCCAGCAGTTACTCGCTAGGCTATGAGCAGTTCTTC
>TRBV5-1|13|.|.|TRBJ2-7
CASSWGGRPEQYF
TGCGCCAGCAGCTGGGGCGGTAGACCTGAGCAGTACTTC
>TRBV7-9|15|.|.|TRBJ1-1
CASSLATTVNTEAFF
TGTGCCAGCAGCTTAGCGACGACAGTGAACACTGAAGCTTTCTTT
>TRBV6-1|17|few|TRBD2|TRBJ2-7
CASSEYPSGANSYEQYF
TGTGCCAGCAGTGAATACCCGAGCGGGGCAAACTCCTACGAGCAGTACTTC
>TRBV5-1|14|.|TRBD1|TRBJ1-1
CASSLSGQGIGAFF
TGCGCCAGCAGCTTGTCTGGACAGGGGATAGGAGCTTTCTTT
>TRBV7-8|16|few|.|TRBJ2-3
CASSLVSPGVKDTQYF
TGTGCCAGCAGCTTAGTATCGCCGGGGGTGAAAGATACGCAGTATTTT
>TRBV9|17|.|TRBD2|TRBJ2-3
CASSVGASGGFTDTQYF
TGTGCCAGCAGCGTAGGCGCTAGCGGGGGGTTCACAGATACGCAGTATTTT
>TRBV5-6|16|.|.|TRBJ2-7
CASSPPPGPFLYEQYF
TGTGCCAGCAGCCCCCCCCCGGGTCCCTTTCTCTACGAGCAGTACTTC
>TRBV5-6|12|once|TRBD2|TRBJ2-7
CASSLTGGEQYF
TGTGCCAGCAGCTTGACGGGAGGGGAGCAGTACTTC
>TRBV9|15|.|.|TRBJ2-3
CASSTRALGTDTQYF
TGTGCCAGCAGCACTAGGGCTCTTGGGACAGATACGCAGTATTTT
>TRBV27|14|once|.|TRBJ2-1
CASSYATLDNEQFF
TGTGCCAGCAGCTACGCAACCTTGGACAATGAGCAGTTCTTC
>TRBV6-6|13|.|.|TRBJ2-2
CASRQGYTGELFF
TGTGCCAGCAGGCAGGGGTACACCGGGGAGCTGTTTTTT